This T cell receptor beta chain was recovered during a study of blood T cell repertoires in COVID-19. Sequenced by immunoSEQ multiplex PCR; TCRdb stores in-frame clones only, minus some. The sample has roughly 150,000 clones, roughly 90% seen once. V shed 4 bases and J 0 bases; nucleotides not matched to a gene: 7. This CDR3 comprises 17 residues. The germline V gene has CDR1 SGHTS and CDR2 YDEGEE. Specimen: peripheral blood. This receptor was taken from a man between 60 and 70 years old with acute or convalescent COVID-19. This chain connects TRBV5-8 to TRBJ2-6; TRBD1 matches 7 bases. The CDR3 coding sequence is TGTGCCAGCAGCAAAGGGACAGCCGTCTCTGGGGCCAACGTCCTGACTTTC. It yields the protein CASSKGTAVSGANVLTF.